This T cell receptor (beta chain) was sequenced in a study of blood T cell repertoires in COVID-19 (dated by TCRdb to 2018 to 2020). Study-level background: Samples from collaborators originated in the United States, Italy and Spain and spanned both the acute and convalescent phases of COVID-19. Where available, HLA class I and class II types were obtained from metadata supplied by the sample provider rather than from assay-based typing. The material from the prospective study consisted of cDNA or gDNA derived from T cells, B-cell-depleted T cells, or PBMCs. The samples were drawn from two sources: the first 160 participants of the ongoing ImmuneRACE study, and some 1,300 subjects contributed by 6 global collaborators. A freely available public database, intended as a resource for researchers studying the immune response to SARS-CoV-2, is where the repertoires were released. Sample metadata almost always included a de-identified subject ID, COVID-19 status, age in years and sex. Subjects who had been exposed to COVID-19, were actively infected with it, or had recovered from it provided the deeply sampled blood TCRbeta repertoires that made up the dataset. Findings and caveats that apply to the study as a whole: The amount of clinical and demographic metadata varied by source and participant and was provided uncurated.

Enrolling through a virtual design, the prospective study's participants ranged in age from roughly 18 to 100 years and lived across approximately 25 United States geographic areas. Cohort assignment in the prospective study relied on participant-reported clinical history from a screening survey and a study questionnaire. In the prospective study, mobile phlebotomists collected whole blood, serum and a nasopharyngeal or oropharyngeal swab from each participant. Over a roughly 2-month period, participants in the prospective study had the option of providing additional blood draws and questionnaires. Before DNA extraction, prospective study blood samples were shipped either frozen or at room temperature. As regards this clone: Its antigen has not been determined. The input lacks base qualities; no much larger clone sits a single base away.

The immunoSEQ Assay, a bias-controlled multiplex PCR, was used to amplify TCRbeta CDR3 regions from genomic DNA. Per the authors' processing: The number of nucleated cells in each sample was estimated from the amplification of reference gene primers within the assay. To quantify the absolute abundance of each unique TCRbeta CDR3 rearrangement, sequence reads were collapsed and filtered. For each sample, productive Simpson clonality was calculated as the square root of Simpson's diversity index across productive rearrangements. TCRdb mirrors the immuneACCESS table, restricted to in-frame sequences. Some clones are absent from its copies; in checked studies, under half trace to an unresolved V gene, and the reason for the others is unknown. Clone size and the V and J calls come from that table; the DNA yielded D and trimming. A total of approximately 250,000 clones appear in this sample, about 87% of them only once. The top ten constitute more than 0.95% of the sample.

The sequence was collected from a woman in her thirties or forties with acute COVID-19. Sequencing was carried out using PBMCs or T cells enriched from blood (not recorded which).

The DNA reads as follows: TGTGCCAGCAGTTATTTGAGGACGGGAGGGCCGATCAACGAGCAGTACGTC. Its coded protein is CASSYLRTGGPINEQYV. This receptor chain uses TRBV27 and TRBJ2-7; 8 junctional bases match TRBD2. From its cysteine to its valine, the CDR3 spans 17 amino acids. Solely the CDR3 DNA is kept, with 51 bases framed from the first base. V lost 4 bases and J lost 5 bases, and the count of bases not matched to a germline gene is 16. For CDR1 and CDR2, the germline V gene (reference sequence) lists MNHEY and SMNVEV.